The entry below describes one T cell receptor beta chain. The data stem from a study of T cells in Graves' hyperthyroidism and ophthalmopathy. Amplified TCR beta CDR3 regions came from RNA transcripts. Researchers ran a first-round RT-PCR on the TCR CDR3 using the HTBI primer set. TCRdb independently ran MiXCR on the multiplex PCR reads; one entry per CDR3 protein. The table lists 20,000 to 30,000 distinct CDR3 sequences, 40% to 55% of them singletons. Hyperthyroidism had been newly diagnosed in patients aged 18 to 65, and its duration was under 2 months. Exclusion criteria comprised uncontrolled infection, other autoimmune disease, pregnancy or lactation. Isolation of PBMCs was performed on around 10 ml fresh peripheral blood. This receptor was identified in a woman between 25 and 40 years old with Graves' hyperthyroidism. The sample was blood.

The CDR3 protein is CANCVETGATHEQYF. DNA for the CDR3: TGTGCCAACTGCGTAGAAACGGGGGCCACGCACGAGCAGTACTTC. This chain links TRBV9 with TRBJ2-7; D possibly matches TRBD1 or TRBD2 (6 bases each). Trimming took 9 bases from V and 5 from J, leaving 24 bases between them. The V gene's germline CDR1 is SGDLS and CDR2 YYNGEE. This CDR3 region has 15 residues.